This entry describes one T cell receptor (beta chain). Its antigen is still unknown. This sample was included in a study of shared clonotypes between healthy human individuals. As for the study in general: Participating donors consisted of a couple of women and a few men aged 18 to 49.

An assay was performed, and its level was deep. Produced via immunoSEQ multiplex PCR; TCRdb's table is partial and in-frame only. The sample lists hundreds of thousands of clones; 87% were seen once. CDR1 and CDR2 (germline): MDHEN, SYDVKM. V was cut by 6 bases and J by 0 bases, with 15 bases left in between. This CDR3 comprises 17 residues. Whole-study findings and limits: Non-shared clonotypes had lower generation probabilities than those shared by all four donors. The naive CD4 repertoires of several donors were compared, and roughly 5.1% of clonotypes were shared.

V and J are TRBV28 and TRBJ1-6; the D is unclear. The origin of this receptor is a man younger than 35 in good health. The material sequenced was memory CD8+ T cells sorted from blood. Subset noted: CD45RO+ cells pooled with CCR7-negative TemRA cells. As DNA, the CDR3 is TGTGCCAGCAGGATTTTACACCCGAGCTCCTATAATTCACCCCTCCACTTT. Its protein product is CASRILHPSSYNSPLHF.